This TCR beta chain was found in a study of naive and memory T cell subsets. This CDR3 region has 19 residues. The V gene's germline CDR1 is SGHDN and CDR2 FVKESK. Trimming at V came to 0 bases and at J to 1 base, leaving 9 bases not matched to a gene. The beta constant-region primer was an equimolar mix of two oligonucleotides covering TRBC1 and TRBC2. An oligonucleotide with the SP2 primer and a 12-nucleotide UMI was ligated to the cDNA 3' end. The ligated cDNA underwent four PCR rounds using SP2 and nested alpha and beta constant-region primers. TCRdb itself ran the UMI-ligation and nested PCR reads through MiXCR, one entry per CDR3 protein. Among 150,000 or so distinct CDR3 sequences listed, about 18% were seen once. Findings of the study overall: Naive repertoires, especially CD8, held a few larger clonotypes, possibly memory cells re-expressing CD45RA.

This clonotype has a handful of counts. Its matching antigen is unknown. This clonotype originated in a human donor in good health. Sequencing was carried out using naive CD4+ T cells from blood. The chain has TRBV14 and TRBJ2-1, with 10 bases fitting TRBD2. The CDR3 region has the DNA TGTGCCAGCAGCCAAGAAGCGGGAGGGATCCTCATATCCTACAATGAGCAGTTCTTC. As protein: CASSQEAGGILISYNEQFF.